The clone carrying this TCR beta chain was picked up many times. The source of the sample is a study of T cells in Graves' hyperthyroidism and ophthalmopathy. It was RNA transcripts that yielded the amplified TCR beta CDR3 regions. The HTBI set primed first-round TCR CDR3 RT-PCR. In TCRdb, the multiplex PCR reads were re-called with MiXCR into one record per CDR3 protein. Of under 250,000 distinct CDR3 sequences in the sample, around 24% are singletons; the top ten hold about 40%. Germline lookup yields CDR1 DFQATT and CDR2 SNEGSKA (reference sequence). Losses at the gene ends were 6 bases for V and 3 bases for J; bases not matched to a gene: 9. The CDR3 is 14 residues long. Exclusion of a patient resulted from uncontrolled infection, other autoimmune disease, pregnancy or lactation. The PBMCs had their origin in 10 ml of fresh peripheral blood.

The sample was blood. The origin of this receptor is a woman aged 40 to 50 with Graves' ophthalmopathy. This chain uses TRBV20-1 with TRBJ2-7; 9 positions match TRBD2. As DNA, the CDR3 is TGCAGTGCGGAACCTAGCGGGGAAAACTACGAGCAGTACTTC. This gives the protein CSAEPSGENYEQYF.